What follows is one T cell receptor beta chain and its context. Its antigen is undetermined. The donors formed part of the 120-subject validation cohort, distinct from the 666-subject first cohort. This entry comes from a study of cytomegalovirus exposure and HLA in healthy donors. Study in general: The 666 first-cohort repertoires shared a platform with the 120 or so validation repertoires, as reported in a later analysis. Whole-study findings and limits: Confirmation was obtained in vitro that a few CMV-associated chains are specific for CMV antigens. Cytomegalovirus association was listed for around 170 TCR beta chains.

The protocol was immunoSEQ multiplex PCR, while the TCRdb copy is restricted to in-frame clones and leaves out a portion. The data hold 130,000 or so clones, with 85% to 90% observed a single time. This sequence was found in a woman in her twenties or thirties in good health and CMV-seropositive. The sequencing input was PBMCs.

CDR3 sequence: CASSEPNRGVYEQYF. The DNA of the CDR3 is TGTGCCAGCAGTGAACCTAACAGGGGAGTCTACGAGCAGTACTTC. The chain is built from TRBV6-1 and TRBJ2-7, with 7 bases aligning to TRBD1. CDR3 length equals 15 residues. V shed 2 bases, J shed 3 bases, and the junction held 7 bases outside the gene matches. CDR1 is MNHNS and CDR2 is SASEGT in the germline V gene.